The rows below give T cell receptor beta chains drawn from one sample of a study of shared clonotypes between healthy human individuals. Profiling relied on immunoSEQ multiplex PCR, and the TCRdb table lists in-frame clones only, not all of them. Counted here are over a million clones, about 77% occurring once; the ten biggest clones make up nearly 1.5%. Material for sequencing was memory CD4+ T cells sorted from blood. These receptors were collected from a man aged 18-30 years in good health. Each CDR3 is given without its conserved first and last residue. Each record gives: J gene, V gene, CDR3 protein.

>TRBJ1-2|TRBV7-9
ASSLELSSYGYT
>TRBJ2-7|TRBV10-2
ASTRGGDSYEQY
>TRBJ1-2|TRBV5-1
ASSSGTVANYGYT
>TRBJ2-5|TRBV9
ASSVRAGEETQY
>TRBJ1-1|TRBV30
AWSQGEAEAF
>TRBJ1-4|TRBV6-1
ASSEGQVGEKLF
>TRBJ1-2|TRBV2
ASSSRWVYGYT
>TRBJ2-7|TRBV6-6
ASSPREAYEQY
>TRBJ1-2|TRBV4-2
ASSQDGGGYT
>TRBJ1-2|TRBV6-1
ASSESGGGYGYT
>TRBJ2-7|TRBV7-2
ASSLGARPSSYEQY
>TRBJ2-7|TRBV5-1
ASSLAPGTSGTYEQY
>TRBJ2-7|TRBV2
ASSEGGMSYEQY
>TRBJ2-7|TRBV5-6
ASRNNWGEQY
>TRBJ2-1|TRBV2
ASKLDGAPGDEQF
>TRBJ1-1|TRBV10-3
AISESAVNTEAF
>TRBJ2-3|TRBV7-8
ASNLLAGVRDTQY
>TRBJ1-6|TRBV5-4
ASSLGGTVLNSPLH
>TRBJ2-3|TRBV5-8
ASSLERGRDTQY
>TRBJ2-5|TRBV25-1
ASSDLAGGQETQY
>TRBJ2-7|TRBV6-1
ASLRDRAGYEQY
>TRBJ2-4|TRBV27
ASRPGQSKNIQY
>NA|TRBV6-5
ASSYGLSYEQY
>TRBJ1-1|TRBV10-3
AISESGMNTEAF
>TRBJ2-2|TRBV7-8
ASSAPESGITGELF
>TRBJ2-4|TRBV11-2
ASSLGGADQKNIQY
>TRBJ2-2|TRBV5-1
ATALLPGLAVTGELF
>TRBJ1-1|TRBV29-1
SVEDQTGKAF
>TRBJ2-7|TRBV7-2
ASSLGGQGAYEQY
>TRBJ1-5|TRBV15
ATSRENRGNQPQH
>TRBJ2-5|TRBV10-2
ASRAGTGLETQY
>TRBJ2-1|TRBV5-1
ASSLVGDTYNEQF
>TRBJ1-1|TRBV6-5
ASSKDRGTEAF
>TRBJ2-2|TRBV6-1
ASRGTTNTGELF
>TRBJ1-1|TRBV6-5
ASSKRGDTEAF
>TRBJ2-3|TRBV9
ASSVGQGTIDTQY
>TRBJ2-1|TRBV2
ASNPASGSINEQF
>TRBJ2-2|TRBV27
ASSWINTGELF
>TRBJ2-3|TRBV10-2
ASSETGVSTDTQY
>TRBJ2-7|TRBV10-3
AITGTEQYEQY
>TRBJ2-2|TRBV19
ASSSPSGELF
>TRBJ2-1|TRBV28
ASSPQFDEQF
>TRBJ1-3|TRBV7-7
ASSLEWGGTIY
>TRBJ2-1|TRBV28
ASSLPGKANEQF
>TRBJ1-3|TRBV5-4
ASSSQGNTIY
>TRBJ2-7|TRBV5-1
ASKPRGSYEQY
>TRBJ2-3|TRBV10-3
AISERGQGSDTQY